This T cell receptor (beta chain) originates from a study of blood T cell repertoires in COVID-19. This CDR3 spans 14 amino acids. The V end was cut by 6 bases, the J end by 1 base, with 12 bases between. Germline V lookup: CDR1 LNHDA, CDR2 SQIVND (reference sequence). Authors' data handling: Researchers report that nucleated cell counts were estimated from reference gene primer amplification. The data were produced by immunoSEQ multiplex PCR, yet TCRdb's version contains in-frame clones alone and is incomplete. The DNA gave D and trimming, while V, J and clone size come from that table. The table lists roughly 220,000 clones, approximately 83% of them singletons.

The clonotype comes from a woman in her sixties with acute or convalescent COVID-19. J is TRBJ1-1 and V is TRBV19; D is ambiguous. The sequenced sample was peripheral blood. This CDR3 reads CASRPTNRNTEAFF. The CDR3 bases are TGTGCCAGTAGACCTACGAACAGGAACACTGAAGCTTTCTTT.